This T cell receptor beta chain was observed in a study of blood T cells in healthy people across ages (dated by TCRdb to about 2015). Describing the broader study: Template switching captured roughly one uniquely barcoded TCR beta cDNA molecule per two T cells in model experiments. To avoid experimental bias, donors of different ages were randomly spread across the sequencing lanes. The donors were divided into four age groups: young (average about 16 years), middle-aged (about 39), aged (approximately 64) and long-lived (roughly 86). To track age-related changes in TCR beta repertoire diversity, the study relied on deep sequencing normalized with unique cDNA molecular identifiers. Two additional independent replicas of 1 million unique cDNA reads from the same blood draw were analyzed for two donors (one aged 18 to 30 and one aged 80 or older).

Systemically healthy Caucasian individuals from Russia, 39 in total and aged about 6 to 100 years, were included as donors. About 10 milliliters of peripheral blood were drawn from each donor into EDTA-treated Vacutainer tubes. PBMCs were isolated by Ficoll-Paque density-gradient centrifugation, with at least 6 million obtained per sample. Total RNA was extracted from PBMCs with Trizol reagent, with at least 5.5 micrograms obtained per sample. For every donor, flow cytometry on a PBMC aliquot measured the percentage of naive CD45RAhigh/CD27high T cells. The research as a whole found: Estimates of total diversity based on one million sequenced T cells were considered lower bounds and underestimates. Conclusive comparison of naive and antigen-experienced compartments was prevented by the profiling of bulk unsorted PBMCs. The percentage of naive T cells measured by flow cytometry correlated strongly with observed TCR beta diversity. Because donor CMV infection status was unknown, age-related changes in expanded clonotypes were potentially confounded. Compared with the aged group, more naive CD4+ T cells, fewer expanded clones and increased TCR diversity were shown by the long-lived group, suggesting age selection. As age increased, observed TCR beta diversity per million T cells dropped in a roughly linear way, and a significant reduction was already evident by age 40.

Library construction relied on 5' RACE. The instrument was an Illumina HiSeq 2500. A second PCR of roughly 6 to 11 cycles was run with a J-beta primer mix and a sample-barcoded 5' primer. Each TCR beta cDNA molecule received a unique molecular identifier from a template-switch 5' adaptor carrying 12 random nucleotides. Each sample yielded at least 2.5 million CDR3-containing paired-end reads. First-strand cDNA synthesis was performed from all RNA using the Mint cDNA synthesis kit, with priming by a TRBC-specific oligonucleotide. Following uracil-DNA glycosylase treatment, all cDNA underwent a first 18-cycle PCR with the universal primers M1SS and BC2_uni_R. The authors processed their data as follows. For normalization, 1 million high-quality reads were randomly selected from each sample, with every read carrying a distinct molecular identifier. Instead of being binned into consensus sequences, reads that shared molecular identifiers were thrown out. CDR3 identification, clonotype clustering and error correction used MiTCR with a Q25 quality threshold and the strictest error-elimination algorithm. A nonparametric unseen species model with Euler transformation was used to estimate a lower bound on total TCR beta diversity. TCRdb trimmed the raw reads at Q25, called clones with MiXCR and kept productive beta chains. CDR3 protein sequences are deduplicated, and each keeps its most common genes and DNA. The V and J calls reflect TCRdb's pipeline rather than the authors' work. The sample has fewer than 1.5 million distinct CDR3 sequences on record, around two fifths of them singletons. Jointly, the top ten make up 7% to 9.5% of the sample.

In this sample, this clonotype turned up a few times. The clone's antigen remains unknown. No base-level quality is on record; no much larger clone is a single base apart. Specimen: blood. The TCR originated in a woman between 18 and 29 years old in good health.

DNA sequence: TGTGCCAGCAGTACAACTAGCGGGGCACCCTACGAGCAGTACTTC. Its product reads: CASSTTSGAPYEQYF. The receptor chain draws on TRBV6-5 and TRBJ2-7, with 10 middle bases fitting TRBD2. CDR1 and CDR2 were assigned from the germline V gene as MNHEY and SVGAGI. Germline trimming: 5 bases from V, 2 bases from J; junction bases outside gene matches: 6. The CDR3, from cysteine to phenylalanine, totals 15 residues. The retained sequence is limited to the CDR3, 45 bases, with the frame set at the first base.